This T cell receptor beta chain was captured by sequencing in a study of CD4+ T cells in melanoma (dated by TCRdb to between 2021 and 2023). General notes on the study: The study examined neoantigen-specific CD4+ T cells in human melanoma.

Patients with melanoma were used as donors. General study outcomes and caveats: Neoantigen-specific CD4+ T cells were reported to be correlated with the function of CD8+ T cells, macrophages and B cells. Neoantigen-specific CD4+ T cells in melanoma were reported to have a range of differentiation states.

From the cysteine up to the phenylalanine, the CDR3 has a length of 15 residues. Only the CDR3 region is kept as DNA, spanning 45 bases read in frame from base 1. For CDR1 and CDR2, the germline V gene (reference sequence) lists SGHKS and YYEKEE. V is clipped by 0 bases and J by 5 bases, and the sequence between their germline boundaries is 9 bases long. With respect to this clone: This clone's antigen is unknown. No base qualities exist here, and no much larger clone lies one base off it.

Libraries were prepared through the immunoSEQ multiplex PCR assay. Imported from immuneACCESS, the table was reduced by TCRdb to in-frame sequences with V and J called. These copies leave out some clones; in studies compared against another copy, an unresolved V gene accounts for under half, and the cause of the remainder is not known. The sample table records about 140,000 clones; about nine tenths of these occur just once. Together, the top ten hold more than 1.5% of the sample. The chain was built from TRBV5-5 and TRBJ1-6, with the identity of the D gene unclear. The source of this sequence is a human donor with melanoma. CDR3 region: CASSLGLIDNSPLHF. The nucleotide sequence reads TGTGCCAGCAGCTTGGGCTTGATCGATAATTCACCCCTCCACTTT.